The 5 T cell receptor beta chains below all came from one sample that was sequenced in a study of cytomegalovirus exposure and HLA in healthy donors. The study ran its PCR with 60 Vbeta and 13 Jbeta primers. TCRdb's table, derived via immunoSEQ multiplex PCR, lists solely in-frame clones and lacks some. The sample lists around 130,000 clones; approximately 80% were seen once. The material sequenced was PBMCs. Source of these receptors: a girl aged 2 to 9 in good health and CMV-seronegative.

CDR3 amino acids: CASSPAAGGNQPQHF. DNA for the CDR3: TGTGCCAGCTCACCAGCGGCGGGGGGCAATCAGCCCCAGCATTTT. This sequence joins TRBV18 and TRBJ1-5, with D tentatively TRBD1 (5 bases). V lost 2 bases to trimming and J lost 2 bases, with 10 bases between them. Germline V gene data show CDR1 as KGHSH and CDR2 as LQKENI. CDR3 length: 15 amino acids.

Comment on this clone: Mismatch with germline at one junction end may stem from a read error. V is TRBV4-3 and J is TRBJ1-2; TRBD1 might be the D (5 bases). The CDR3 loop spans 14 amino acids. CDR1 is LGHNA and CDR2 is YSLEER in the germline V gene. The CDR3 loop reads CASSQDWGDYGYTF. CDR3 bases: TGCGCCAGCAGCCAAGATTGGGGGGACTACGGCTACACCTTC.

This clone appeared once. The rearrangement links TRBV28 to TRBJ2-7, with D perhaps matching TRBD1 (6 bases). V lost 3 bases to trimming and J lost 4 bases, with 10 bases between them. The CDR3 has 13 residues. The germline CDR1 and CDR2 sequences are MDHEN and SYDVKM. In DNA, the CDR3 is TGTGCCAGCAGTTTCGGGACAACTTACGAGCAGTACTTC. The encoded protein is CASSFGTTYEQYF.

The CDR3 DNA sequence: TGTGCCAGCAGCTTAATGCAGGGGTTAGGCAATCAGCCCCAGCATTTT. As protein: CASSLMQGLGNQPQHF. The genes are TRBV7-2 and TRBJ1-5; maybe TRBD1 (6 bases). The CDR3 totals 16 residues. V was pared by 2 bases and J by 2 bases, with 13 bases between. Germline loops: CDR1 SGHTA, CDR2 FQGNSA.

The V call is TRBV5-4, the J call TRBJ2-2; 8 bases align to TRBD1. CDR1 SGHNT and CDR2 YYREEE come from the germline V gene (reference sequence). J gave up 6 bases and V 3 bases, and 1 base lay outside the gene matches. This CDR3 comprises 13 residues. The CDR3 is CASSSDRAGELFF. The CDR3 DNA reads as TGTGCCAGCAGCTCGGACAGGGCCGGGGAGCTGTTTTTT.